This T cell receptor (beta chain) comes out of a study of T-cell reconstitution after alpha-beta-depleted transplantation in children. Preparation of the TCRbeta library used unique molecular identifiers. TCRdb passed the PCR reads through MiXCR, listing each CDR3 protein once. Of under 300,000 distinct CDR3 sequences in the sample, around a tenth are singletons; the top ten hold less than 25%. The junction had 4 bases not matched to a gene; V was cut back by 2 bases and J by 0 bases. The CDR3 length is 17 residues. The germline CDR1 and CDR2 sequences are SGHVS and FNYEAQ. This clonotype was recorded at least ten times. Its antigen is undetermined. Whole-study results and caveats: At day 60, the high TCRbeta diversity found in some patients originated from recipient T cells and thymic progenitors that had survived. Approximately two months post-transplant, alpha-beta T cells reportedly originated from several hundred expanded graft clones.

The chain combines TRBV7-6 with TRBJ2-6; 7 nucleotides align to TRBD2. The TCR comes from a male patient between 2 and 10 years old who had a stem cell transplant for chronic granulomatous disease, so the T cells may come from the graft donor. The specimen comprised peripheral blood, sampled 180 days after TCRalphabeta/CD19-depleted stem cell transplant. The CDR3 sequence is CASSLLGGTSGANVLTF. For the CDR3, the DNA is TGTGCCAGCAGCTTATTGGGGGGGACCTCTGGGGCCAACGTCCTGACTTTC. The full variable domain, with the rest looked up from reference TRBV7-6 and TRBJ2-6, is GAGVSQSPRYKVTKRGQDVALRCDPISGHVSLYWYRQALGQGPEFLTYFNYEAQQDKSGLPNDRFSAERPEGSISTLTIQRTEQRDSAMYRCASSLLGGTSGANVLTFGAGSRLTVL.